This TCR beta chain was documented in a study of T cell changes during pregnancy in multiple sclerosis. The V gene's germline CDR1 is LGHNA and CDR2 YSLEER. Trimming pared 0 bases from V and 4 bases from J, leaving 12 bases between. CDR3 length: 16 residues. The repertoire was sequenced with immunoSEQ multiplex PCR; TCRdb's copy has only in-frame clones and lacks some. The sample yields approximately 40,000 clones, 92% seen once. This chain uses TRBV4-3 with TRBJ2-2; TRBD1 is a possible D gene (5 bases). This clonotype was obtained from a female donor with multiple sclerosis, enrolled in a pregnancy study. The sample was CD8+ T cells from peripheral blood mononuclear cells, taken in the third trimester of pregnancy. CDR3 bases: TGCGCCAGCAGCCAAGATCGGCAGGGTATCACCGGGGAGCTGTTTTTT. This encodes CASSQDRQGITGELFF.